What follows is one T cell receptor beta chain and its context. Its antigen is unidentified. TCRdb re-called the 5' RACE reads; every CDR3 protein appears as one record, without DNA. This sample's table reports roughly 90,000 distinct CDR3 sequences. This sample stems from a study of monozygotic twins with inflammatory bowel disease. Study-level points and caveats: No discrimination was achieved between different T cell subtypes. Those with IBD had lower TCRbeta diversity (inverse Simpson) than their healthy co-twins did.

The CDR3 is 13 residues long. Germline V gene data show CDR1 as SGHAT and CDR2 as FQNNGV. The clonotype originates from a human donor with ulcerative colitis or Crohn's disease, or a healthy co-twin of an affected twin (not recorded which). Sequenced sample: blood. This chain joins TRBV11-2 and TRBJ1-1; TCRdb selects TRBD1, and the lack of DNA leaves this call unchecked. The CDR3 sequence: CASRGQKNTEAFF.